These 12 T cell receptor beta chains share one sample of origin, sequenced in a study of Graves' ophthalmopathy and Graves' hyperthyroidism. RNA transcripts were the template, and TCR beta CDR3 regions were amplified from them. First-round RT-PCR employed HTBI primers, with a second-round multiplex PCR after it. Each CDR3 protein is one row after TCRdb ran MiXCR on the multiplex PCR reads. Counted here are hundreds of thousands of distinct CDR3 sequences, 22% occurring once; the ten biggest clones make up around 7%. Specimen: peripheral blood. The receptors here all came from a woman between 18 and 30 years old with stable Graves' hyperthyroidism. Some clones in this sample may be carry-over from other donors' samples.

Comment on this clonotype: Possible read error: a much larger clone is one base away. V and J are TRBV12-3 or TRBV12-4 and TRBJ2-7, with TRBD1 matching over 7 bases. The CDR3 is made up of 14 amino acids. Losses at the gene ends were 1 base for V and 11 bases for J; bases not matched to a gene: 11. The CDR3 spells CASSLGGTVVTEYF. CDR3 DNA sequence: TGTGCCAGCAGTTTAGGAGGGACAGTGGTTACCGAGTACTTC.

This clonotype was recorded many times. The chain couples TRBV6-1 to TRBJ1-1; 9 bases align to TRBD1. CDR3 length: 15 amino acids. V dropped 5 bases and J dropped 7; count of bases not matched to a gene: 11. In germline, CDR1 is MNHNS, CDR2 SASEGT. CDR3 protein: CASSRADRGRGEAFF. As DNA, the CDR3 is TGTGCCAGCAGTCGTGCCGACAGGGGGAGGGGTGAAGCTTTCTTT.

The chain employs TRBV7-9 and TRBJ1-6; perhaps TRBD1 as D (6 bases). The CDR3 runs 16 residues. The V end lost 4 bases, the J end lost 8 bases, and 18 bases lay between the germline ends. Germline CDR1 SEHNR, CDR2 FQNEAQ (reference sequence). As DNA, the CDR3 is TGTGCCAGCAGCTCACCTAAGCAGGGGCAGGATTCACCCCTCCACTTT. This encodes CASSSPKQGQDSPLHF.

The chain links TRBV5-6 to TRBJ1-1; D is unclear. V lost 4 bases, J lost 9 bases, and 10 bases lay in between. Germline values: CDR1 SGHDT, CDR2 YYEEEE. The CDR3 totals 11 residues. CDR3 amino acids: CASSVGQQAFF. CDR3 DNA sequence: TGTGCCAGCAGCGTCGGGCAACAAGCTTTCTTT.

For this clonotype: Germline is not matched at one junction end, which may reflect a read error. This sequence joins TRBV7-9 and TRBJ1-1; no firm D call. In germline, CDR1 is SEHNR, CDR2 FQNEAQ (reference sequence). This CDR3 contains 13 residues. In nucleotides, the CDR3 is TGTGCCGGCAGCTTACCCGGACCCAGGCAAGCTTTCTTT. The encoded protein is CAGSLPGPRQAFF.

The chain has TRBV13 and TRBJ2-5; no firm D call. Per germline, CDR1 PRHDT and CDR2 FYEKMQ (reference sequence). Trimming removed 5 bases at V and 1 base at J, with 5 bases between. The CDR3 covers 12 residues. The CDR3 reads CASSNRQETQYF. The CDR3 coding sequence is TGTGCCAGCAGCAACCGCCAAGAGACCCAGTACTTC.

This chain joins TRBV28 and TRBJ2-5; TRBD1 agrees at 8 bases. The germline gives CDR1 MDHEN, CDR2 SYDVKM. V shed 3 bases, J shed 5 bases, and the junction held 14 bases outside the gene matches. This CDR3 contains 17 residues. CDR3: CASSFGWGRGQKETQYF. In DNA form, the CDR3 reads TGTGCCAGCAGTTTTGGCTGGGGCAGGGGGCAAAAGGAGACCCAGTACTTC.

CDR3 sequence: CASSFTDNAYEQYF. CDR3 in DNA: TGTGCCAGCAGTTTCACCGACAATGCCTACGAGCAGTACTTC. The rearrangement links TRBV28 to TRBJ2-7, with D hard to call. This CDR3 is built from 14 residues. The V end lost 3 bases, the J end lost 2 bases, and 11 bases lay between the germline ends. The germline V gene encodes CDR1 MDHEN and CDR2 SYDVKM.

This clonotype was recorded at least ten times. The gene calls are TRBV7-2 and TRBJ2-7; 7 bases map to TRBD2. The CDR3 totals 15 residues. J lost 0 bases, V lost 3 bases, and 5 bases had no gene match. In germline, CDR1 is SGHTA, CDR2 FQGNSA. The CDR3 is CASSLGGSLSYEQYF. CDR3 coding DNA: TGTGCCAGCAGCTTGGGCGGGAGCCTCTCCTACGAGCAGTACTTC.

The table lists this clonotype with many counts. This chain connects TRBV28 to TRBJ1-3; 7 bases match TRBD1. The CDR3 sequence is 16 residues long. V gave up 5 bases and J gave up 0 bases; unmatched junction bases: 7. Per the germline V gene, CDR1 is MDHEN and CDR2 is SYDVKM. Written as DNA, the CDR3 is TGTGCCAGCAGTGTGACAGGGAACCCCTCTGGAAACACCATATATTTT. Translation gives CASSVTGNPSGNTIYF.

There are many counts of this clonotype. The chain combines TRBV28 with TRBJ2-7, with TRBD1 as a possible D gene (6 bases). Per the germline V gene, CDR1 is MDHEN and CDR2 is SYDVKM. V lost 8 bases and J 3 bases, leaving 20 bases between the germline ends. CDR3 length: 15 amino acids. The CDR3 protein is CASRQERDPYYEQYF. The CDR3 DNA is TGTGCCAGCCGACAGGAACGGGACCCATACTACGAGCAGTACTTC.

At least ten counts were recorded for this clonotype. The gene calls are TRBV10-3 and TRBJ1-2, with D maybe TRBD1 (5 bases). Looked up from germline, CDR1 is ENHRY and CDR2 is SYGVKD. The CDR3 runs 14 residues. V was pared by 2 bases and J by 8 bases, with 15 bases between. Here the CDR3 DNA reads TGTGCCATCAGTGAGCTTACTTCTACAGGAGGCTACACCTTC. It yields the protein CAISELTSTGGYTF.